The source of this T cell receptor beta chain is a study of technical replicates of blood from a few donors. The junction had 6 bases not matched to a gene; V was cut back by 8 bases and J by 4 bases. The CDR3 loop spans 14 amino acids. The germline CDR1 and CDR2 sequences are SNHLY and FYNNEI. Generated by immunoSEQ multiplex PCR, the TCRdb table keeps only in-frame clones and is missing some. Of 90,000 or so clones listed, 85% to 95% are singletons. The rearrangement links TRBV2 to TRBJ2-1, with 9 positions matching TRBD2. Sequencing was performed on T cells isolated from PBMCs. This receptor was obtained from a human donor in good health. CDR3 DNA: TGTGCCAGCCGAGAGCGGGAGGTTTACAATGAGCAGTTCTTC. This sequence encodes CASREREVYNEQFF.